Below, 3 T cell receptor beta chains from the same sample are listed, as sequenced in a study of regulatory T cells in long-lasting Graves disease. In building TCR beta libraries, iRepertoire HTBI primers were used together with Arm-PCR of CDR3 regions. TCRdb passed the multiplex PCR reads through MiXCR, listing each CDR3 protein once. The sample has hundreds of thousands of distinct CDR3 sequences; approximately 15% are singletons. Time point here: newly diagnosed GD, antithyroid drugs for less than 3 months. The TCR library used RNA extracted from PBMCs. A further study also used this sample, focusing on T cells in Graves' hyperthyroidism and ophthalmopathy.

Sequenced here: peripheral blood mononuclear cells (PBMCs), sampled at new diagnosis, from a patient treated with antithyroid drugs. These receptors came from a woman in her forties with Graves disease.

This clonotype was counted a few times. J is TRBJ1-1 and V is TRBV20-1; D possibly corresponds to TRBD1 (6 bases). This CDR3 spans 12 amino acids. Germline values: CDR1 DFQATT, CDR2 SNEGSKA (reference sequence). V gave up 5 bases and J gave up 0 bases, with 7 bases separating them. The CDR3 protein is CSADRLNTEAFF. The CDR3 DNA sequence: TGCAGTGCTGACAGGCTGAACACTGAAGCTTTCTTT.

The chain recombines TRBV7-9 with TRBJ2-1, with 10 nucleotides matching TRBD1. With 4 bases clipped from V and 8 bases from J, the junction kept 11 bases outside the gene matches. This CDR3 has 16 residues. Germline assignment: CDR1 SEHNR and CDR2 FQNEAQ (reference sequence). The CDR3 nucleotides are TGTGCCAGCAGCTACCCCGGGACAGGGGCGCACGATGAGCAGTTCTTC. Translation: CASSYPGTGAHDEQFF.

This clonotype turned up a few times. The chain recombines TRBV5-6 with TRBJ2-7; 7 nucleotides match TRBD1. CDR1 is SGHDT, CDR2 YYEEEE, per germline. Unmatched junction bases numbered 9, after V lost 4 bases and J lost 5 bases. The CDR3 is 14 amino acids. The CDR3 protein is CASSLRTGAHEQYF. CDR3 DNA sequence: TGTGCCAGCAGCCTAAGAACAGGGGCCCACGAGCAGTACTTC.